The clone carrying this T cell receptor beta chain was recorded a few times. No antigen is known for it. From the reads, TCRdb called clonotypes with MiXCR, one entry per CDR3 protein. The table shows approximately 770,000 distinct CDR3 sequences, with about 28% occurring only once. The record originates from a study of T cell repertoires in cytomegalovirus infection. The TCR sequence derives from a human donor in good health (CMV status not recorded). Some clones in this sample may be carry-over from other donors' samples. The sequencing here drew on cultured CD8+ T cells from PBMCs, taken from culture after CMV antigen stimulation.

CDR3 residues: CASSYGGANTQYF. As DNA, the CDR3 is TGTGCCAGCAGTTACGGGGGGGCAAATACGCAGTATTTT. The chain has TRBV6-6 and TRBJ2-3; maybe TRBD2 (7 bases). V gave up 2 bases and J gave up 7 bases, with 10 bases separating them. The germline V gene encodes CDR1 MNHNY and CDR2 SVGAGI (reference sequence). There are 13 residues in the CDR3.